This T cell receptor beta chain was sequenced for a study of long-term antiretroviral therapy in people with HIV (dated by TCRdb to 2021 to 2024). With regard to the full study: The earliest samples were collected approximately a decade before the 2015 WHO recommendation for immediate ART, a period when ART was typically delayed until CD4 counts fell. A retrospective serial study tested whether changes in peripheral blood TRB repertoire composition and diversity were associated with ART initiation and durable HIV suppression. No cross-contamination during QIAcube processing was shown when test extractions of a monoclonal T-cell line were performed alongside about 33 polyclonal samples. A total of roughly 180 cryopreserved PBMC samples were contributed to the cohort by 30 adults with confirmed HIV infection, with samples collected serially over a mean of approximately six years (range 1-12). Among the 30 or so participants with HIV, over nine were female.

The immunoSEQ hsTCRB v3.0 assay was used at survey level resolution to sequence the TRB variable region. The targeted TRB sequencing depth was about 40,000-55,000 T-cell genomes per sample. An Illumina MiSeq with a v3 150-cycle kit was used to sequence the pooled TRB libraries. In the authors' own workflow: Repertoire analysis ran in R within a reproducible Nextflow workflow covering QC, data transformation and analysis. LymphoSeq2, an R package for exploring AIRR-Seq data, was used to implement custom analyses. A handful of samples that yielded fewer than 5000 total TRB sequences were excluded, so that some 190 HIV repertoires were analyzed. Among the approximately 180 retained HIV repertoires, 55 to 65 were collected before ART initiation and approximately 130 were collected after ART initiation. Repertoires were downsampled to 5000 TRB nucleotide sequences, and summary statistics were averaged over 100 downsampling iterations. TRB sequences were retained for analysis only if CDR3 regions of at least seven amino acids were present. A Shannon entropy-derived clonality score and the Gini coefficient were used to measure diversity. In the repertoire networks, any two of the top 5000 CDR3 amino acid sequences were linked whenever the two sequences differed by an edit distance of one. For TRB CDR3 amino acid sequences, GLIPH2 was used to predict antigen specificity groups and MHC restriction. To flag known associations with CMV, EBV, HIV or tissue antigens, CDR3 amino acid sequences were compared against VDJdb and McPAS-TCR. Pre-ART, post-ART and control groups were compared with Wilcoxon signed-rank tests and Holm-Bonferroni correction. The immuneACCESS repertoire file appears here via TCRdb, limited to in-frame rearrangements. These files lack a portion of the clones; in checked studies, under half of the deficit traces to unresolved V genes, and the cause of the others is not known. From that table come the V and J calls and clone size; the DNA was used to work out D and trimming. The sample records 15,000 to 20,000 clones, roughly 91% of which are singletons. Jointly, the top ten make up 7.5% to 9.5% of the sample.

This clone has just one count. Its antigen specificity is not known. There are no base qualities to consult, and no much larger clone falls within one base. Participants were included only if at least one PBMC sample before ART initiation and at least two post-ART samples were available. Every participant with HIV received treatment in the United States of America. Cryopreserved samples of about 1-10 million PBMC were thawed and washed before DNA extraction. At the time of the earliest PBMC sample, participants with HIV were aged between roughly 20 and 55 years. PBMC samples from each participant spanned 1-4 timepoints before ART initiation and 2-8 timepoints after ART initiation, with a median of 7 samples. For every participant, serial HIV viral load, CD4+ T-cell count, ART history and demographic data were obtained. Genomic DNA was extracted from unsorted PBMC with a Qiagen kit on a QIAcube, with processing performed in batches of 12 samples.

What the research found in general, with its limitations: Because cell numbers in pre-ART samples were limited, unsorted PBMC were profiled instead of sorted CD4+ and CD8+ T cells. ART initiation was associated with a significant increase in TRB diversity, but diversity stayed significantly below transplant donor controls even after long-term ART. Owing to limited PBMC availability, only the TCR beta chain was sequenced, without alpha chain pairing. No data were available on ART adherence, viral resistance or therapy changes, limiting inferences about post-ART repertoire changes. CDR3 length ranges in HIV repertoires were narrower than in controls, and network structure suggested an antigen-experienced repertoire with only a slight naive shift after ART. The samples span the years 2004 to 2017, and the ART regimens used may be less effective than current regimens. Expanded TRB clones identified before ART initiation dominated the repertoire across all time points, though the dominance fluctuated and decreased in many PLHIV after ART.

From its cysteine to its phenylalanine, the CDR3 spans 13 amino acids. Left in the record is the CDR3 DNA by itself, 39 bases read in frame from the first base. For CDR1 and CDR2, the germline V gene (reference sequence) lists LNHDA and SQIVND. V was cut back by 3 bases and J by 12 bases, leaving a gap of 15 bases between them. The sequences come from unsorted PBMCs, collected 0.3 years after starting antiretroviral therapy. This TCR was recovered from a man between 60 and 75 years old with HIV. The chain is made from TRBV19 and TRBJ2-1, with the D gene not clear enough to name. The nucleotide sequence reads TGTGCCAGTAGTATCAGTTCGGTGGCCAGGCAGTTCTTC. The resulting protein is CASSISSVARQFF.